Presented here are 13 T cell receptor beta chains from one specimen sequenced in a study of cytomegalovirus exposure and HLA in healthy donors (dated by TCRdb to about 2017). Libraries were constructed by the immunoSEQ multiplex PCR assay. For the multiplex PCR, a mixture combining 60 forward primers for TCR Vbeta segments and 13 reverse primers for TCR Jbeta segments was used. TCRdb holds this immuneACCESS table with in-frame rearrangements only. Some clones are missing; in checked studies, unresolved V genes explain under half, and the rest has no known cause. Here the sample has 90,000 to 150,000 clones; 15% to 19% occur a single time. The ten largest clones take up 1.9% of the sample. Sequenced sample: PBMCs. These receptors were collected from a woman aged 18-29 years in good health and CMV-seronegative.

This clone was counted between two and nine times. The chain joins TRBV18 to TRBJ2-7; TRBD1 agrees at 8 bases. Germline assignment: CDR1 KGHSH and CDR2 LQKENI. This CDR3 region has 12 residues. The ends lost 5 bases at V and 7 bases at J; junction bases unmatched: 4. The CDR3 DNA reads TGTGCCAGCTCAACAGGGGGTGAGGAGCAGTACTTC. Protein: CASSTGGEEQYF.

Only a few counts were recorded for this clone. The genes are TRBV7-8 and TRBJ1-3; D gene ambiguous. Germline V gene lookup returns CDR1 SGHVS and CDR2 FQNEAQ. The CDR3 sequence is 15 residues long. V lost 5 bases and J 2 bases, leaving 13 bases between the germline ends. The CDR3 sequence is CASSRGSGAGNTIYF. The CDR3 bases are TGTGCCAGCAGCCGTGGTTCGGGAGCTGGAAACACCATATATTTT.

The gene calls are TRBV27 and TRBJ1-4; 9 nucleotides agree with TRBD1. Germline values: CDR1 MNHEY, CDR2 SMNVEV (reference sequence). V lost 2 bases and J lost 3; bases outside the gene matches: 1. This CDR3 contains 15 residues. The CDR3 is CASSLRQGANEKLFF. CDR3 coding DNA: TGTGCCAGCAGTTTACGACAGGGGGCTAATGAAAAACTGTTTTTT. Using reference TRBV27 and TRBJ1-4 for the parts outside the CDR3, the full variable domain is EAQVTQNPRYLITVTGKKLTVTCSQNMNHEYMSWYRQDPGLGLRQIYYSMNVEVTDKGDVPEGYKVSRKEKRNFPLILESPSPNQTSLYFCASSLRQGANEKLFFGSGTQLSVL.

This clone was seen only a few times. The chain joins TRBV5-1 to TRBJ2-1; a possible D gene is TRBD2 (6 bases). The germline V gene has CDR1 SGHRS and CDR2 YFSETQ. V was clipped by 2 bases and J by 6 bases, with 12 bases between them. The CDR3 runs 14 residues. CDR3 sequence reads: CASSFERESNEQFF. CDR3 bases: TGCGCCAGCAGCTTTGAACGGGAGAGCAATGAGCAGTTCTTC.

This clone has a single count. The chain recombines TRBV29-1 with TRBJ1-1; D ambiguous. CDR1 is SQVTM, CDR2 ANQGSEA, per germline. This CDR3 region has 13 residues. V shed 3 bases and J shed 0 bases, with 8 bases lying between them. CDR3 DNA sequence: TGCAGCGTTGAGCGGAGAATGAACACTGAAGCTTTCTTT. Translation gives CSVERRMNTEAFF.

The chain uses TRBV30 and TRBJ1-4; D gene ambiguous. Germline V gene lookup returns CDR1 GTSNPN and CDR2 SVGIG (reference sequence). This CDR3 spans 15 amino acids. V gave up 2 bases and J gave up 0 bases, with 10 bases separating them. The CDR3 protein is CAWSSTSATNEKLFF. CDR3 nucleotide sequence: TGTGCCTGGAGTTCAACCAGTGCAACTAATGAAAAACTGTTTTTT.

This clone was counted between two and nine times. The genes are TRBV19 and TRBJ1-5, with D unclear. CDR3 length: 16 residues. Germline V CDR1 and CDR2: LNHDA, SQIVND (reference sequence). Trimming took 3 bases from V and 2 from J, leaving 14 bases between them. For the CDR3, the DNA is TGTGCCAGTAGTATCCTCGGGGTAGGTGGCAATCAGCCCCAGCATTTT. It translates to CASSILGVGGNQPQHF.

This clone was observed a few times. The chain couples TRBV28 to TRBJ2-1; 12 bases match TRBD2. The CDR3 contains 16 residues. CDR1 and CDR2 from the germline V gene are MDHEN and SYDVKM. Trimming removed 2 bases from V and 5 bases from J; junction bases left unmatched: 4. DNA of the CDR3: TGTGCCAGCAGTTTAGGTCTAGCGGGAGGGGACAATGAGCAGTTCTTC. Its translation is CASSLGLAGGDNEQFF.

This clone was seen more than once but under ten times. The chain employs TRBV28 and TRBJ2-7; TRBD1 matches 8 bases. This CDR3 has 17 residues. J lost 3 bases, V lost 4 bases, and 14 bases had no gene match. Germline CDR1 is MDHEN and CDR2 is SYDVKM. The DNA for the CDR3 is TGTGCCAGCAGTTCGCCGGCCTCGACAGGGGACCGCTACGAGCAGTACTTC. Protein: CASSSPASTGDRYEQYF.

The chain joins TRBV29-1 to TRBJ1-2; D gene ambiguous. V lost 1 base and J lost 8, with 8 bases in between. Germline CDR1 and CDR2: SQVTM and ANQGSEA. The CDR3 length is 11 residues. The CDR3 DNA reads TGCAGCGTTGAAGGAGAGGGCGGCTACACCTTC. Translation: CSVEGEGGYTF.

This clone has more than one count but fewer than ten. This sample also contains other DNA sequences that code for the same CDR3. The CDR3 spells CASSLPPGANVLTF. Here the CDR3 DNA reads TGTGCCAGCAGCTTACCTCCTGGGGCCAACGTCCTGACTTTC. This chain connects TRBV7-9 to TRBJ2-6; no clear D gene. CDR1 and CDR2 from the germline V gene are SEHNR and FQNEAQ (reference sequence). The CDR3 length is 14 residues. The ends were cut back, 2 bases at V and 2 bases at J, with 4 bases in the middle. Full variable domain (missing parts from reference TRBV7-9 and TRBJ2-6): DTGVSQNPRHKITKRGQNVTFRCDPISEHNRLYWYRQTLGQGPEFLTYFQNEAQLEKSRLLSDRFSAERPKGSFSTLEIQRTEQGDSAMYLCASSLPPGANVLTFGAGSRLTVL.

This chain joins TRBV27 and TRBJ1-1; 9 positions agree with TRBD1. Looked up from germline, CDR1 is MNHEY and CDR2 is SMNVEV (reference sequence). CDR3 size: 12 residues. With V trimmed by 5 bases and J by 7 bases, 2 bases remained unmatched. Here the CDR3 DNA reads TGTGCCAGCAGTCTGACAGGGGGTGAAGCTTTCTTT. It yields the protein CASSLTGGEAFF.

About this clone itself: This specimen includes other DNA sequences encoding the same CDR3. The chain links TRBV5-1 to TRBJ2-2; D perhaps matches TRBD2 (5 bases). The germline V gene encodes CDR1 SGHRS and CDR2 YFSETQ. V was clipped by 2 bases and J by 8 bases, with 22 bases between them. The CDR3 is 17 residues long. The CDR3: CASSLRAFSSWEGELFF. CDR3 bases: TGCGCCAGCAGCTTACGGGCCTTCAGCTCATGGGAGGGGGAGCTGTTTTTT.